These 9 T cell receptor beta chains originate from one sample sequenced in a study of cytomegalovirus exposure and HLA in healthy donors. The PCR ran on 60 Vbeta and 13 Jbeta primers. Sequencing used immunoSEQ multiplex PCR; TCRdb keeps in-frame clones, though not all of them. In the table there are 95,000 to 110,000 clones, 65% to 85% of which are singletons. The material sequenced was PBMCs. Source of these receptors: a man aged 18 to 29 in good health and CMV-seronegative.

This chain uses TRBV7-9 with TRBJ2-7, with 8 bases lining up with TRBD1. The CDR3 covers 14 residues. Trimming removed 5 bases from V and 5 bases from J; junction bases left unmatched: 8. Germline values: CDR1 SEHNR, CDR2 FQNEAQ (reference sequence). For the CDR3, the DNA is TGTGCCAGCAGCGTAATAGGACAGGGCCACGAGCAGTACTTC. Protein product: CASSVIGQGHEQYF.

This chain connects TRBV7-9 to TRBJ1-1; a possible D gene is TRBD1 (6 bases). Trimming pared 0 bases from V and 11 bases from J, leaving 10 bases between. The CDR3 covers 12 residues. Germline V gene lookup returns CDR1 SEHNR and CDR2 FQNEAQ (reference sequence). The CDR3 region has the DNA TGTGCCAGCAGCTTAGCGCCAGGGGAGGCTTTCTTT. It encodes CASSLAPGEAFF.

This clone was counted once. This sequence joins TRBV19 and TRBJ2-2; D possibly corresponds to TRBD1 (5 bases). This CDR3 has 16 amino acids. Germline CDR1 reads LNHDA; CDR2 reads SQIVND (reference sequence). Trimming removed 5 bases at V and 6 bases at J, with 19 bases between. CDR3 bases: TGTGCCAGTAGTGGGTGGTCGCAGGGTATCCCCGGGGAGCTGTTTTTT. It encodes CASSGWSQGIPGELFF.

CDR3 bases: TGTGCCAGTTATACAGGGTACGAGCAGTACTTC. Amino acids: CASYTGYEQYF. V is TRBV6-1 and J is TRBJ2-7, with D perhaps TRBD1 (6 bases). V shed 9 bases and J shed 4 bases, with 10 bases lying between them. Germline values: CDR1 MNHNS, CDR2 SASEGT. There are 11 residues in the CDR3.

V usage is TRBV5-4 and J usage is TRBJ2-5; D is unclear. The CDR3 has 13 residues. V lost 1 base, J lost 4 bases, and 8 bases lay in between. The V gene's germline CDR1 is SGHNT and CDR2 YYREEE (reference sequence). The CDR3 nucleotides read TGTGCCAGCAGCTTGTCGGTGCTAGAGACCCAGTACTTC. Encoded protein: CASSLSVLETQYF. Full variable domain (outside the CDR3, taken from reference TRBV5-4 and TRBJ2-5): ETGVTQSPTHLIKTRGQQVTLRCSSQSGHNTVSWYQQALGQGPQFIFQYYREEENGRGNFPPRFSGLQFPNYSSELNVNALELDDSALYLCASSLSVLETQYFGPGTRLLVL.

This chain uses TRBV5-6 with TRBJ1-6, with D perhaps TRBD1 (5 bases). The ends were cut back, 0 bases at V and 7 bases at J, with 17 bases in the middle. This CDR3 is built from 17 residues. Germline assignment: CDR1 SGHDT and CDR2 YYEEEE. DNA for the CDR3: TGTGCCAGCAGCTTGGTCGGGTGGGGGGACTACAATTCACCCCTCCACTTT. Translated, it gives CASSLVGWGDYNSPLHF.

V is TRBV28 and J is TRBJ1-2; 8 bases are shared with TRBD1. From germline, CDR1 is MDHEN and CDR2 SYDVKM. With 6 bases clipped from V and 1 base from J, the junction kept 4 bases outside the gene matches. The CDR3 length is 14 residues. The CDR3 DNA follows: TGTGCCAGCAGCAAACAGGGGGGTAACTATGGCTACACCTTC. As protein: CASSKQGGNYGYTF.

This clone showed up just once. The chain couples TRBV7-6 to TRBJ2-2; no firm D call. The germline V gene encodes CDR1 SGHVS and CDR2 FNYEAQ. Trimming took 1 base from V and 0 from J, leaving 6 bases between them. This CDR3 is 15 amino acids long. This chain's CDR3 is CASSLVVSNTGELFF. The CDR3 nucleotides are TGTGCCAGCAGCTTAGTAGTATCGAACACCGGGGAGCTGTTTTTT.

This chain joins TRBV7-2 and TRBJ2-1, with 7 nucleotides matching TRBD1. The ends lost 5 bases at V and 4 bases at J; junction bases unmatched: 2. The CDR3 length is 13 residues. Germline CDR1 reads SGHTA; CDR2 reads FQGNSA. DNA for the CDR3: TGTGCCAGCAGCAAGGGACAGTACAATGAGCAGTTCTTC. It yields the protein CASSKGQYNEQFF.